This is a list of T cell receptor beta chains from one sample in a study of T-cell memory formation after mild COVID-19. MiXCR, applied by TCRdb to the 5' RACE reads, yields one record per CDR3 protein. This sample has about 560,000 distinct CDR3 sequences, with 15% to 20% found just once. The sequenced material came from PBMCs or a T cell subset sorted from them (not recorded which). All receptors come from an adult woman who had mild COVID-19 (a few samples of this study predate the infection). Cell type and time point are not known. Each CDR3 is given with its conserved first and last residue. Each record gives: CDR3 DNA, CDR3 protein, V gene, CDR3 length, D gene, J gene, clone size. A D gene is named only where the DNA matches it firmly. Clone size is shown for a subset of rows, as once, few, many or a class of expanded clone.

TGTGCCAGCAGCTTTCGACAGGGGTCGTCCACAGATACGCAGTATTTT CASSFRQGSSTDTQYF TRBV7-9 16 TRBD1 TRBJ2-3 many
TGCGCCAGCAGCCTTCACCGAGGGGGTAGTAGGACAGATACGCAGTATTTT CASSLHRGGSRTDTQYF TRBV4-3 17 NA TRBJ2-3 NA
TGCGCCAGCAGCCGAGGACTAGCGGGAGCCTGGGAGACCCAGTACTTC CASSRGLAGAWETQYF TRBV5-1 16 TRBD2 TRBJ2-5 NA
TGCAGTGCTAATATGGCGGGGGGGGCCTACAATCAGCCCCAGCATTTT CSANMAGGAYNQPQHF TRBV20-1 16 NA TRBJ1-5 NA
TGTGCCAGCATTGAGACAGGGATACTCGACGAGCAGTACTTC CASIETGILDEQYF TRBV2 14 TRBD1 TRBJ2-7 NA
TGTGCCACCAGTGATTTGCGTTCCACAGGGGTGGACACCGGGGAGCTGTTTTTT CATSDLRSTGVDTGELFF TRBV24-1 18 TRBD1 TRBJ2-2 few
TGTGCCAGCAGCTTGCTCTCGCAGCATAGCAATCAGCCCCAGCATTTT CASSLLSQHSNQPQHF TRBV5-6 16 NA TRBJ1-5 NA
TGCAGCGTTGAAATGGCCCCGAGTGGGCAGTACTTC CSVEMAPSGQYF TRBV29-1 12 NA TRBJ2-7 many
TGTGCCAGCAGCCGAGGGGACAGTCGCGCAACAGATACGCAGTATTTT CASSRGDSRATDTQYF TRBV5-4 16 TRBD1 TRBJ2-3 few
TGTGCCAGCAGTTACTCCCCGGACAGAAACTATGGCTACACCTTC CASSYSPDRNYGYTF TRBV6-5 15 NA TRBJ1-2 few
TGTGCCAGCACGAAGGGGCCGGGCTCCTACGAGCAGTACTTC CASTKGPGSYEQYF TRBV6-1 14 NA TRBJ2-7 NA
TGCAGTTCACTGGCGGGTTTCACAGATACGCAGTATTTT CSSLAGFTDTQYF TRBV20-1 13 NA TRBJ2-3 few
TGCGCCAGCAGCTTGGGGGTCCCGGAGAGCTCCTACGAGCAGTACTTC CASSLGVPESSYEQYF TRBV5-1 16 NA TRBJ2-7 few
TGTGCCAGCAGCACCTCCTCCTTGGATGAGCAGTTCTTC CASSTSSLDEQFF TRBV7-2 13 NA TRBJ2-1 NA
TGTGCCAGCAGTTACGAGTACCGGGACAGGGGGGAAGAGACCCAGTACTTC CASSYEYRDRGEETQYF TRBV6-5 17 TRBD1 TRBJ2-5 many
TGTGCCAGCAGCTCCGGGGCATTTAACAATTCACCCCTCCACTTT CASSSGAFNNSPLHF TRBV5-8 15 NA TRBJ1-6 NA
TGCGCCAGCAGCTTTGACGGGACAAAAAGTTCACCCCTCCACTTT CASSFDGTKSSPLHF TRBV5-1 15 NA TRBJ1-6 NA
TGCGCCAGCAGCTTGAATCCTAGGGCTGCAGAGACCCAGTACTTC CASSLNPRAAETQYF TRBV5-1 15 NA TRBJ2-5 few
TGTGCCAGCAGTTACTCGACGGCAGATACGCAGTATTTT CASSYSTADTQYF TRBV6-5 13 NA TRBJ2-3 NA
TGTGCCAGCAGTGAACCTACTAGAATAGAGACCCAGTACTTC CASSEPTRIETQYF TRBV6-1 14 NA TRBJ2-5 NA
TGTGCCAGCAGCGCAACCGGGACGCCTAACTATGGCTACACCTTC CASSATGTPNYGYTF TRBV9 15 NA TRBJ1-2 few
TGTGCCAGCAGCTTGGGGACTGGCAAGCAGTTCTTC CASSLGTGKQFF TRBV5-4 12 NA TRBJ2-1 NA
TGTGCCATCAGTGAGTCGAGTAGCGCGAGCTCCTACAATGAGCAGTTCTTC CAISESSSASSYNEQFF TRBV10-3 17 NA TRBJ2-1 few
TGTGCCAGCAGCCAATGGGGACTAGCGGGAATAAATGAGCAGTTCTTC CASSQWGLAGINEQFF TRBV14 16 TRBD2 TRBJ2-1 many
TGTGCCAGCAGCCCCTCTGTCGGGGGCCTCACAGATACGCAGTATTTT CASSPSVGGLTDTQYF TRBV27 16 NA TRBJ2-3 many
TGTGCCAGCAGCGTAAATAGGGGGGAGACCCAGTACTTC CASSVNRGETQYF TRBV9 13 NA TRBJ2-5 many
TGTGCCAGCTCACCACCGGCGGGAGGGGGCACAGATACGCAGTATTTT CASSPPAGGGTDTQYF TRBV18 16 TRBD2 TRBJ2-3 few
TGCAGCGTTGGCACAGTAGGCATTAGGAACACCATATATTTT CSVGTVGIRNTIYF TRBV29-1 14 NA TRBJ1-3 NA
TGCGCCAGCAGCTTGGACGGGTCGGGCAATCAGCCCCAGCATTTT CASSLDGSGNQPQHF TRBV5-1 15 NA TRBJ1-5 NA
TGTGCCAGTAGTGTCTTACAGGGCTCTGGAAACACCATATATTTT CASSVLQGSGNTIYF TRBV19 15 NA TRBJ1-3 NA
TGTGCCAGCAGTTCTTGGACTAGCGGGGGGGCTTCGGGATACAATGAGCAGTTCTTC CASSSWTSGGASGYNEQFF TRBV6-2/TRBV6-3 19 TRBD2 TRBJ2-1 few
TGTGCCAGCAGTTATTCAGCTGGGACAGCGAACACCGGGGAGCTGTTTTTT CASSYSAGTANTGELFF TRBV6-9 17 TRBD1 TRBJ2-2 NA
TGTGCCAGCAGCTCCGGGTCTGGACTAGCGACCTACGAGCAGTACTTC CASSSGSGLATYEQYF TRBV7-9 16 TRBD2 TRBJ2-7 few
TGTGCCAGCAGCCCTCGAGGCGGGAGGACTAGCGGGAGCCCCTCGTTAAACGAGCAGTACTTC CASSPRGGRTSGSPSLNEQYF TRBV3-1 21 TRBD2 TRBJ2-7 NA
TGCGCCAGCAGCCAGTCCGGGACAGGGGGCTCGAGCACTGAAGCTTTCTTT CASSQSGTGGSSTEAFF TRBV4-1 17 TRBD1 TRBJ1-1 NA
TGTGCCAGCAGTTTTCGACTCAGGGGGCGCGACCGGAATACTGAAGCTTTCTTT CASSFRLRGRDRNTEAFF TRBV12-3/TRBV12-4 18 TRBD1 TRBJ1-1 once
TGTGCCAGCAGCAAAGAAGGGGTGGGGGTAGCAGATACGCAGTATTTT CASSKEGVGVADTQYF TRBV21-1 16 NA TRBJ2-3 once
TGTGCCAGTAGTATGACAACCAGCTTCCACAATGAGCAGTTCTTC CASSMTTSFHNEQFF TRBV19 15 NA TRBJ2-1 NA
TGTGCCAGCAGCCTTGAACTAGCGGGAGGTTACAATGAGCAGTTCTTC CASSLELAGGYNEQFF TRBV7-2 16 TRBD2 TRBJ2-1 NA
TGTGCCAGCAGGGGGGGGACGACAGCAATTCAAGAGACCCAGTACTTC CASRGGTTAIQETQYF TRBV7-9 16 TRBD2 TRBJ2-5 NA
TGTGCCAGCAGCCCCCAGGGGACGGGGTGGCCCAATGAGCAGTTCTTC CASSPQGTGWPNEQFF TRBV7-9 16 NA TRBJ2-1 NA
TGTGCCAGCAGAGACGGGACCCAAGAGACCCAGTACTTC CASRDGTQETQYF TRBV12-3/TRBV12-4 13 NA TRBJ2-5 NA
TGTGCCACCACGGGACGGGCGAACACCGGGGAGCTGTTTTTT CATTGRANTGELFF TRBV24-1 14 NA TRBJ2-2 NA
TGTGCCACCAGTGATTTGCGGCGCAACGCGGATGAGCAGTTCTTC CATSDLRRNADEQFF TRBV24-1 15 NA TRBJ2-1 NA
TGTGCCAGCAGCTTAGCCGGGTGGCCGGGACAGCGGAACTATGGCTACACCTTC CASSLAGWPGQRNYGYTF TRBV7-9 18 TRBD1 TRBJ1-2 few
TGTGCCAGCAGTTCGCGACAGGGGGGTCAGCCCCAGCATTTT CASSSRQGGQPQHF TRBV27 14 TRBD1 TRBJ1-5 few
TGTGCCAGCAGCTTAGTTGTGGGGAGGTTGACCGGGGAGCTGTTTTTT CASSLVVGRLTGELFF TRBV7-2 16 NA TRBJ2-2 NA
TGCGCCAGCAGCCAAGAGCCGTACAGGGAAAGTAGGACGAGCTCCTACGAGCAGTACTTC CASSQEPYRESRTSSYEQYF TRBV4-3 20 NA TRBJ2-7 NA
TGTGCCAGCAGCAGAGACCCGGGGGAGGCCTACGAGCAGTACTTC CASSRDPGEAYEQYF TRBV7-9 15 NA TRBJ2-7 NA
TGTGCCAGCAGTGCGCGGTGGGGGGCTAGCAATCAGCCCCAGCATTTT CASSARWGASNQPQHF TRBV27 16 NA TRBJ1-5 few